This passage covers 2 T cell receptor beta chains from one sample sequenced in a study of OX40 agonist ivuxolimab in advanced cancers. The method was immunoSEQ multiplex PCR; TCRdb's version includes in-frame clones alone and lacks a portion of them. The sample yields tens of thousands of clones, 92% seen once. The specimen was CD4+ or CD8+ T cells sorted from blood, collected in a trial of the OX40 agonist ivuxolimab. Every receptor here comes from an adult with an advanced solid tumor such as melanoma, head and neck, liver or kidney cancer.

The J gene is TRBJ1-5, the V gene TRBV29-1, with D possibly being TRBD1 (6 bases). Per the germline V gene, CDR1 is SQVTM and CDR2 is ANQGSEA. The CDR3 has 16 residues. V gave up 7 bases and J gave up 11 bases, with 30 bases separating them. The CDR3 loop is CSAVRRAWSLPGAQHF. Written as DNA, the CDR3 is TGCAGCGCCGTAAGGCGGGCCTGGAGCCTACCAGGGGCCCAGCATTTT.

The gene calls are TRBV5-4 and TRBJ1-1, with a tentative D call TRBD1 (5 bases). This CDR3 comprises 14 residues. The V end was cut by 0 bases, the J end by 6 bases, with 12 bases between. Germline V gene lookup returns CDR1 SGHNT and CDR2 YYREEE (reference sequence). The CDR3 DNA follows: TGTGCCAGCAGCTTGGCCGCCAGGGAGTCTGAAGCTTTCTTT. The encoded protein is CASSLAARESEAFF. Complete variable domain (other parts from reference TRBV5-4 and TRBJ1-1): ETGVTQSPTHLIKTRGQQVTLRCSSQSGHNTVSWYQQALGQGPQFIFQYYREEENGRGNFPPRFSGLQFPNYSSELNVNALELDDSALYLCASSLAARESEAFFGQGTRLTVV.